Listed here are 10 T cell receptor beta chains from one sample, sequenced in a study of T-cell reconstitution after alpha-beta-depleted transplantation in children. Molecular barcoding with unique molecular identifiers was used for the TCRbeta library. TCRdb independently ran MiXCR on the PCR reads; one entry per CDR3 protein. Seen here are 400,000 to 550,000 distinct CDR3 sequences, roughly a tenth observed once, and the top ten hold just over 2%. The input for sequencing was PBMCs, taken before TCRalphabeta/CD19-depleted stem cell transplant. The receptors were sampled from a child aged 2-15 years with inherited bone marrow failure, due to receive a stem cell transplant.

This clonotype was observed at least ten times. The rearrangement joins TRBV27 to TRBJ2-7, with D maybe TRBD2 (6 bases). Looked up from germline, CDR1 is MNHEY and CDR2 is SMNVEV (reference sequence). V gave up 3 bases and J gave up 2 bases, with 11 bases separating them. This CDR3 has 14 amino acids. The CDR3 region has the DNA TGTGCCAGCAGTTTTGGGGCGGGACCCTACGAGCAGTACTTC. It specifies CASSFGAGPYEQYF.

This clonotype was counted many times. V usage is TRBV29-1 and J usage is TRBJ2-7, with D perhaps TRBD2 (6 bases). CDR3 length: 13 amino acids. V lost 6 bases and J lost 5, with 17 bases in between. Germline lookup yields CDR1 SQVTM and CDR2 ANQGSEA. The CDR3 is CSVMTGTLDEQYF. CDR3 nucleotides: TGCAGCGTGATGACCGGGACTCTCGACGAGCAGTACTTC.

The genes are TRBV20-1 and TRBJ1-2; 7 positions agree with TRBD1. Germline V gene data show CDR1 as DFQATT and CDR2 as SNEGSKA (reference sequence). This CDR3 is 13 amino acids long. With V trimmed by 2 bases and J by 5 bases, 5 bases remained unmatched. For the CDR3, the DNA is TGCAGTGCTAGACTACAGGGGCTGTATGGCTACACCTTC. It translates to CSARLQGLYGYTF.

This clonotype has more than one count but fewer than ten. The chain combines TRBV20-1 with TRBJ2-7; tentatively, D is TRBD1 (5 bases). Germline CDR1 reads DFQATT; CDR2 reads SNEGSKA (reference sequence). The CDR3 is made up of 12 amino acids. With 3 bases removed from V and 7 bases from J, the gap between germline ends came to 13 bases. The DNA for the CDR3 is TGCAGTGCTAGTGTCAGGGTGTATGAGCAGTACTTC. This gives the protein CSASVRVYEQYF.

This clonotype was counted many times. This chain's CDR3 is CASQGTPYEQYF. The CDR3 DNA follows: TGTGCCAGTCAAGGGACCCCCTACGAGCAGTACTTC. The chain joins TRBV28 to TRBJ2-7, with D tentatively TRBD1 or TRBD2 (5 bases each). The V end was cut by 9 bases, the J end by 2 bases, with 11 bases between. The CDR3 extends over 12 amino acids. Germline CDR1 MDHEN, CDR2 SYDVKM.

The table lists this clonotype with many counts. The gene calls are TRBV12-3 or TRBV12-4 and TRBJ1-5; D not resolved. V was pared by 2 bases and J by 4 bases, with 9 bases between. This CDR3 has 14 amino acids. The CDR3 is CASSLKVGNQPQHF. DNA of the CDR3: TGTGCCAGCAGTTTAAAAGTAGGTAATCAGCCCCAGCATTTT.

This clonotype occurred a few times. CDR3 sequence reads: CAWSSTGYEQYF. DNA for the CDR3: TGTGCCTGGAGCTCCACAGGCTACGAGCAGTACTTC. The chain links TRBV30 to TRBJ2-7, with TRBD1 as a possible D gene (5 bases). Between the trimmed V and J ends, which lost 3 bases and 3 bases, there was a span of 9 bases. The germline V gene has CDR1 GTSNPN and CDR2 SVGIG (reference sequence). This CDR3 is 12 amino acids long. The whole variable domain, remainder taken from reference TRBV30 and TRBJ2-7, is SQTIHQWPATLVQPVGSPLSLECTVEGTSNPNLYWYRQAAGRGLQLLFYSVGIGQISSEVPQNLSASRPQDRQFILSSKKLLLSDSGFYLCAWSSTGYEQYFGPGTRLTVT.

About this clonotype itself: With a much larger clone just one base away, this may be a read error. The CDR3 coding sequence is TGTGCCAGAAGCCAAGATTGGGGCACTGAAGCTTTCTTT. Protein product: CARSQDWGTEAFF. This chain connects TRBV3-1 to TRBJ1-1, with no clear D. The CDR3 length is 13 residues. The V gene's germline CDR1 is LGHDT and CDR2 YNNKEL (reference sequence).

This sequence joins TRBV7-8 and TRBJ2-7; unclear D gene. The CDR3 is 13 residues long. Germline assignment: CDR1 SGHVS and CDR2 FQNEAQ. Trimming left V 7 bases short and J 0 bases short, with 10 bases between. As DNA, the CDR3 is TGTGCCAGCAAGTCCCACAGCTCCTACGAGCAGTACTTC. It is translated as CASKSHSSYEQYF.

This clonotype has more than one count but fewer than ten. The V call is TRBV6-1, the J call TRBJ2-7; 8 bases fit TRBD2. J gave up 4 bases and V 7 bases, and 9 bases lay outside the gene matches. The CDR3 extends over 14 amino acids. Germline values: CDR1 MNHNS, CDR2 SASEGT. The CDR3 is CASTPSSGEYEQYF. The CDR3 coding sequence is TGTGCCAGCACCCCCAGTAGCGGGGAATACGAGCAGTACTTC.